The rows below give T cell receptor beta chains drawn from one sample of a study of blood T cell repertoires in COVID-19. Profiling relied on immunoSEQ multiplex PCR, and the TCRdb table lists in-frame clones only, not all of them. The data contain nearly 250,000 clones, 75% to 85% of them singletons. The sample taken for sequencing was PBMCs or T cells enriched from blood (not recorded which). The receptors originated from a woman in her forties or fifties with acute COVID-19. Both conserved end residues are part of each CDR3. The D gene is left open where the match is weak. Rows may omit the clone size; those that give it use once, few, many or a size class.

clone size	V gene	CDR3 length	J gene	D gene	CDR3 protein	CDR3 DNA
many	TRBV19	15	TRBJ1-2	-	CASTLTGRANYGYTF	TGTGCCAGTACCCTGACGGGGAGGGCTAACTATGGCTACACCTTC
-	TRBV15	12	TRBJ1-1	TRBD1	CATSSRDSEAFF	TGTGCCACCAGCAGCCGGGACAGTGAAGCTTTCTTT
-	TRBV20-1	11	TRBJ2-3	-	CSANRADTQYF	TGCAGTGCAAACCGGGCAGATACGCAGTATTTT
-	TRBV6-6	16	TRBJ1-1	-	CASSLRGGDPNTEAFF	TGTGCCAGCAGCCTTCGAGGGGGGGACCCGAACACTGAAGCTTTCTTT
-	TRBV4-2	15	TRBJ1-1	-	CASSLLADTNTEAFF	TGTGCCAGCAGCCTCTTAGCGGACACGAACACTGAAGCTTTCTTT
few	TRBV14	14	TRBJ2-7	-	CASSQHQGSYEQYF	TGTGCCAGCAGCCAACACCAGGGCTCCTACGAGCAGTACTTC
-	TRBV5-6	14	TRBJ2-5	TRBD1	CASRADRAGETQYF	TGTGCCAGCAGGGCTGACAGGGCAGGGGAGACCCAGTACTTC
-	TRBV5-4	14	TRBJ1-5	TRBD1	CASSNDRGNQPQHF	TGTGCCAGCAGTAATGACAGGGGCAATCAGCCCCAGCATTTT
-	TRBV14	16	TRBJ1-6	-	CASSQDSLSYNSPLHF	TGTGCCAGCAGCCAGGACAGCCTCTCCTATAATTCACCCCTCCACTTT
-	TRBV29-1	12	TRBJ1-1	-	CSPKEINTEAFF	TGCAGCCCCAAGGAGATCAACACTGAAGCTTTCTTT
-	TRBV2	15	TRBJ1-5	TRBD1	CASRGDRLGNQPQHF	TGTGCCAGCAGGGGGGACAGGCTGGGGAATCAGCCCCAGCATTTT
-	TRBV12-3/TRBV12-4	13	TRBJ1-1	-	CASSLKGNGGAFF	TGTGCCAGCAGTTTAAAAGGGAACGGGGGGGCTTTCTTT
few	TRBV9	13	TRBJ1-2	-	CASSVQGNYGYTF	TGTGCCAGCAGCGTACAGGGGAACTATGGCTACACCTTC
-	TRBV5-1	13	TRBJ2-5	-	CASSLAGGETQYF	TGCGCCAGCAGCTTGGCTGGGGGGGAGACCCAGTACTTC
-	TRBV11-2	15	TRBJ1-1	TRBD1	CASSLDRVRNTEAFF	TGTGCCAGCAGCTTGGACAGGGTTAGGAACACTGAAGCTTTCTTT
-	TRBV11-3	12	TRBJ2-1	-	CASSGGSDEQFF	TGTGCCAGCAGCGGCGGGTCGGACGAGCAGTTCTTC
-	TRBV7-5	16	TRBJ2-4	-	CARSVLGGLAKNIQYF	TGTGCCAGAAGCGTCCTTGGGGGACTTGCCAAAAACATTCAGTACTTC
-	TRBV5-6	15	TRBJ1-2	-	CASSLGSTGGNGYTF	TGTGCCAGCAGCTTGGGATCGACCGGGGGAAATGGCTACACCTTC